What follows describes a single TCR beta chain. No antigen is known for it. No base qualities exist here, and no much larger clone lies one base off it. This specimen belongs to a study of CD8 T cells in ankylosing spondylitis listed by TCRdb under 2017. About the study as a whole: T cell receptor beta repertoires were profiled in healthy donors and ankylosing spondylitis patients so that disease-linked TCR variants could be found. The full study cohort was made up of 25 to 30 ankylosing spondylitis patients and around 100 healthy donors. Peripheral blood samples were taken, and synovial fluid was additionally collected from ankylosing spondylitis patients. Beyond this particular receptor, the publication reports: Blood from ankylosing spondylitis patients appeared to be characterized by a TCR beta motif composed of several highly homologous amino acid variants. The disease-linked clones were reported as significantly enriched in matched synovial fluid samples from ankylosing spondylitis patients. Some TCR beta motif variants had previously been reported in synovial fluid and blood of reactive arthritis patients, which suggested common disease-initiation mechanisms. In peripheral blood, the disease-linked clones were found at relatively low frequencies and had a CD8+ phenotype.

A distance of 14 bases separates the germline ends of V and J, which lose 4 bases and 13 bases respectively. The CDR3, from cysteine to phenylalanine, totals 12 residues. Of all the DNA, just the CDR3 is kept, 36 bases in frame from base 1. Based on the germline V gene, the CDR1 and CDR2 sequences are SGHRS and YFSETQ. The data were produced on an Illumina MiSeq. Quantitative 5'-RACE with molecular barcodes was the method used to prepare the TCR beta libraries. Under the source paper's analysis protocol: Disease-linked TCR variants were identified with a new computational method built on a probabilistic model of VDJ rearrangement. The public reads were run again by TCRdb, first through fastp at Q25 and then through MiXCR, and only productive beta chains were kept. Rows merge per CDR3 protein into single entries with the most common DNA and genes. The authors' filters were not applied to this entry. Across this sample there are some 17,000 distinct CDR3 sequences, with approximately 7.6% seen only once. The top ten clonotypes cover around a third of the sample.

The sequencing sample was made of blood. This clonotype was sampled from a male donor with ankylosing spondylitis or in good health (not recorded which). The chain couples TRBV5-1 to TRBJ2-2, with the D gene uncertain. The CDR3: CASSPLMHPLFF. At the DNA level, the sequence is TGCGCCAGCAGCCCCCTTATGCATCCGCTGTTTTTT.